Shown below are 21 T cell receptor beta chains from a single sample sequenced in a study of blood T cell repertoires in COVID-19 (dated by TCRdb to the early 2020s). Library creation used the immunoSEQ multiplex PCR assay. The immuneACCESS repertoire file appears here via TCRdb, limited to in-frame rearrangements. These files lack a portion of the clones; in checked studies, under half of the deficit traces to unresolved V genes, and the cause of the others is not known. For this sample there are a few hundred thousand clones; approximately 84% appear just once. The top ten clones comprise about 6.9% of the sample. The source material was PBMCs or T cells enriched from blood (not recorded which). The receptors shown here come from a woman in her 50s who had been exposed to COVID-19.

The chain joins TRBV6-4 to TRBJ2-1; 12 bases line up with TRBD2. CDR3 length: 16 residues. Germline lookup yields CDR1 MRHNA and CDR2 SNTAGT. Trimming removed 3 bases from V and 8 bases from J; junction bases left unmatched: 8. CDR3 protein: CASSETSGGSGDEQFF. As DNA, the CDR3 is TGTGCCAGCAGTGAAACTAGCGGGGGGAGTGGCGATGAGCAGTTCTTC.

The genes are TRBV7-2 and TRBJ1-2; 7 nucleotides align to TRBD1. The CDR3 loop spans 13 amino acids. Trimming removed 4 bases from V and 7 bases from J; junction bases left unmatched: 6. Germline CDR1 SGHTA, CDR2 FQGNSA. CDR3 coding DNA: TGTGCCAGCAGCTCTAGAGGGGACAGTGGCTACACCTTC. Amino acids: CASSSRGDSGYTF. Full variable domain (remainder filled in from reference TRBV7-2 and TRBJ1-2): GAGVSQSPSNKVTEKGKDVELRCDPISGHTALYWYRQSLGQGLEFLIYFQGNSAPDKSGLPSDRFSAERTGGSVSTLTIQRTQQEDSAVYLCASSSRGDSGYTFGSGTRLTVV.

J is TRBJ1-1 and V is TRBV11-3, with 7 bases aligning to TRBD1. The germline CDR1 and CDR2 sequences are SGHNT and YENEEA. V lost 5 bases and J lost 7; bases outside the gene matches: 4. The CDR3 runs 12 residues. In DNA form, the CDR3 reads TGTGCCAGCAGCCGGGACAGTTATGAAGCTTTCTTT. This encodes CASSRDSYEAFF. The variable domain in full, with the rest retrieved from reference TRBV11-3 and TRBJ1-1, is EAGVVQSPRYKIIEKKQPVAFWCNPISGHNTLYWYLQNLGQGPELLIRYENEEAVDDSQLPKDRFSAERLKGVDSTLKIQPAELGDSAVYLCASSRDSYEAFFGQGTRLTVV.

This clone has just one count. The chain combines TRBV13 with TRBJ2-3; the match to TRBD1 covers 10 bases. V shed 4 bases and J 1 base; nucleotides not matched to a gene: 2. The CDR3 is made up of 15 amino acids. The V gene's germline CDR1 is PRHDT and CDR2 FYEKMQ (reference sequence). CDR3 in amino acids: CASSSGTGGTDTQYF. The DNA for the CDR3 is TGTGCCAGCAGCTCCGGGACAGGGGGCACAGATACGCAGTATTTT.

The V gene is TRBV25-1, the J gene TRBJ2-6; D not certain. Germline-derived CDR1 and CDR2 are MGHDK and SYGVNS. The V end lost 6 bases, the J end lost 1 base, and 7 bases lay between the germline ends. The CDR3 sequence is 14 residues long. The DNA of the CDR3 is TGTGCCAGCAGGGCCCAATCTGGGGCCAACGTCCTGACTTTC. Its protein is CASRAQSGANVLTF.

The chain links TRBV27 to TRBJ2-1, with 7 bases matching TRBD1. Germline V gene data show CDR1 as MNHEY and CDR2 as SMNVEV (reference sequence). The length of the CDR3 is 14 residues. V was pared by 5 bases and J by 4 bases, with 5 bases of the junction left unmatched. The CDR3 bases are TGTGCCAGCAGTAGGACAGGTTCTTACAATGAGCAGTTCTTC. Its protein is CASSRTGSYNEQFF.

The rearrangement joins TRBV6-4 to TRBJ1-3; D is undetermined. Trimming left V 8 bases short and J 6 bases short, with 5 bases between. Germline-derived CDR1 and CDR2 are MRHNA and SNTAGT. CDR3 length: 10 residues. The CDR3 DNA is TGTGCCAGCCGTCCAAACACCATATATTTT. Its translation is CASRPNTIYF.

The V gene is TRBV4-1, the J gene TRBJ1-6; D is ambiguous. Trimming stripped 0 bases from V and 11 bases from J, with 11 bases between. Germline CDR1 MGHRA, CDR2 YSYEKL. This CDR3 spans 14 amino acids. The CDR3 protein is CASSQDGGITPLHF. In nucleotides, the CDR3 is TGCGCCAGCAGCCAAGACGGCGGGATAACACCCCTCCACTTT.

This CDR3 is CASSQVRQLSSGNTIYF. As DNA, the CDR3 is TGTGCCAGCAGCCAAGTAAGACAGTTGAGCTCTGGAAACACCATATATTTT. The rearrangement uses TRBV14 and TRBJ1-3, with D tentatively TRBD1 (5 bases). Per the germline V gene, CDR1 is SGHDN and CDR2 is FVKESK. Trimming removed 1 base from V and 0 bases from J, with 13 bases in between. The CDR3 loop spans 17 amino acids.

J is TRBJ2-5 and V is TRBV24-1; 7 nucleotides align to TRBD2. V was clipped by 2 bases and J by 5 bases; unmatched bases: 13. Looked up from germline, CDR1 is KGHDR and CDR2 is SFDVKD. The CDR3 is 17 amino acids. CDR3 bases: TGTGCCACCAGTGATTGGGGAGCGGGGCCAGATGCGGAGACCCAGTACTTC. The encoded protein is CATSDWGAGPDAETQYF.

This clone came up once. The chain joins TRBV19 to TRBJ1-4; D not resolved. The germline V gene has CDR1 LNHDA and CDR2 SQIVND (reference sequence). This CDR3 is built from 15 residues. Trimming removed 2 bases from V and 0 bases from J, with 7 bases in between. The DNA for the CDR3 is TGTGCCAGTAGTATAAGAGATACAACTAATGAAAAACTGTTTTTT. Amino acids: CASSIRDTTNEKLFF.

This clone came up once. The gene calls are TRBV6-4 and TRBJ2-2; 11 bases align to TRBD1. The trim removed 6 bases at V and 7 bases at J, leaving 4 bases unmatched. Per the germline V gene, CDR1 is MRHNA and CDR2 is SNTAGT. The CDR3 loop spans 14 amino acids. The CDR3 DNA reads as TGTGCCAGCAGCAGGACAGGGGGCAACGGGGAGCTGTTTTTT. Translation: CASSRTGGNGELFF.

This sequence joins TRBV5-1 and TRBJ2-1; 7 bases line up with TRBD2. V was clipped by 4 bases and J by 7 bases; unmatched bases: 11. Germline lookup yields CDR1 SGHRS and CDR2 YFSETQ. The CDR3 length is 15 residues. CDR3 amino acids: CASSQRQGGVNEQFF. CDR3 nucleotides: TGCGCCAGCAGCCAACGGCAGGGAGGGGTAAATGAGCAGTTCTTC.

The genes are TRBV9 and TRBJ1-1, with D maybe TRBD1 (6 bases). Germline-derived CDR1 and CDR2 are SGDLS and YYNGEE. V was clipped by 2 bases and J by 4 bases, with 15 bases between them. This CDR3 is 15 amino acids long. CDR3 sequence (DNA): TGTGCCAGCAGCGTCAGGGGAAACGGAGGCACTGAAGCTTTCTTT. Protein sequence: CASSVRGNGGTEAFF.

The V gene is TRBV25-1, the J gene TRBJ1-6; 10 nucleotides line up with TRBD1. Germline V gene lookup returns CDR1 MGHDK and CDR2 SYGVNS. V was clipped by 10 bases and J by 10 bases; unmatched bases: 10. This CDR3 is 14 amino acids long. The chain's CDR3 is CATDPGQGGSPLHF. For the CDR3, the DNA is TGTGCCACCGACCCAGGACAGGGGGGATCACCCCTCCACTTT.

V and J are TRBV4-1 and TRBJ2-5; 7 bases match TRBD2. The CDR3 loop spans 16 amino acids. Germline CDR1 and CDR2: MGHRA and YSYEKL. V gave up 1 base and J gave up 4 bases; unmatched junction bases: 9. CDR3 sequence reads: CASSQAAGGIGETQYF. In nucleotides, the CDR3 is TGCGCCAGCAGCCAAGCCGCCGGGGGGATTGGAGAGACCCAGTACTTC.

The chain carries TRBV18 and TRBJ2-7; maybe TRBD1 (6 bases). Trimming took off 3 bases at V and 6 bases at J, with 18 bases between the two ends. Germline V gives CDR1 KGHSH, CDR2 LQKENI. The CDR3 spans 15 residues. As DNA, the CDR3 is TGTGCCAGCTCACCCGGACAGCCGTTCGTTGGCGAGCAGTACTTC. Translated: CASSPGQPFVGEQYF.

The V gene is TRBV6-4, the J gene TRBJ2-6; no firm D call. Germline values: CDR1 MRHNA, CDR2 SNTAGT. CDR3 length: 16 residues. Trimming took off 1 base at V and 2 bases at J, with 9 bases between the two ends. CDR3 DNA sequence: TGTGCCAGCAGTGACTATCAATCTACTGGGGCCAACGTCCTGACTTTC. It codes for CASSDYQSTGANVLTF.

CDR3 sequence (DNA): TGCGCCAGCAGCACCATACTAGCGGGGGGTCCCCGGTCATACAATGAGCAGTTCTTC. Amino acid sequence: CASSTILAGGPRSYNEQFF. The V and J genes are TRBV5-1 and TRBJ2-1, with TRBD2 matching over 12 bases. The trim removed 4 bases at V and 4 bases at J, leaving 15 bases unmatched. The CDR3 runs 19 residues. The V gene's germline CDR1 is SGHRS and CDR2 YFSETQ.

V is TRBV19 and J is TRBJ1-2, with D unclear. Germline V lookup: CDR1 LNHDA, CDR2 SQIVND (reference sequence). Trimming removed 0 bases at V and 1 base at J, with 9 bases between. This CDR3 has 15 residues. The CDR3 protein is CASSIDIAGNYGYTF. CDR3 DNA: TGTGCCAGTAGTATAGACATCGCCGGTAACTATGGCTACACCTTC.

The V gene is TRBV3-1 (or the pseudogene TRBV3-2), the J gene TRBJ2-3; 7 bases match TRBD1. The CDR3 is 16 amino acids. Germline V gives CDR1 LGHDT, CDR2 YNNKEL (reference sequence). Trimming took 4 bases from V and 3 from J; bases not matched to a gene: 10. For the CDR3, the DNA is TGTGCCAGCAGCCCTCGACAGGGATTCTCAACAGATACGCAGTATTTT. It encodes CASSPRQGFSTDTQYF.